This T cell receptor (beta chain) was observed in a study of T-cell memory formation after mild COVID-19. Across the whole study: TCR clusters showed largely donor specificity.

As to this clonotype: Its antigen is undetermined.

TCRdb processed the 5' RACE reads anew with MiXCR; each CDR3 protein has one entry. In the table there are some 490,000 distinct CDR3 sequences, 15% to 20% of which are singletons. Study-wide findings and caveats: A second wave expanding day 15 to 37 was CD4+-biased; contracting clones were balanced. Contracting clones localized mainly to CM and EM when CD4+ and mainly to EMRA when CD8+.

Between the trimmed V and J ends, which lost 4 bases and 8 bases, there was a span of 11 bases. Germline lookup yields CDR1 KGHDR and CDR2 SFDVKD. This CDR3 is built from 13 residues. The chain uses TRBV24-1 and TRBJ2-1; D not certain. Sequencing was done on a sample of PBMCs or a T cell subset sorted from them (not recorded which). This clonotype was sampled from an adult woman who had mild COVID-19 (a few samples of this study predate the infection). Cell type and time point are not known. CDR3 amino acids: CATSEEVRDEQFF. Written as DNA, the CDR3 is TGTGCCACCAGTGAGGAAGTGCGAGATGAGCAGTTCTTC.